This T cell receptor (beta chain) emerged from a study of blood T cell repertoires in COVID-19. Whole-study context: The samples span acute and convalescent COVID-19 from the United States, Italy and Spain. Sources were T cells, B-cell-depleted T cells, or PBMCs; the material itself was cDNA or gDNA.

The study recruited people aged roughly 18 to 89 years across roughly 23 US areas. Participants' own reports of clinical history determined their cohort assignment. Data came from immunoSEQ multiplex PCR; TCRdb stores just in-frame clones and leaves some out. The sample includes about 270,000 clones, approximately 90% seen only once; the top ten take 2.5% to 3%. The CDR3 runs to 13 residues. Trimming shortened V by 5 bases and J by 4 bases, and 11 bases separated the two germline ends. In germline, CDR1 is SGHTA, CDR2 FQGNSA. This clonotype originated in a man aged 40-50 years who had been exposed to COVID-19. The sample consisted of PBMCs or T cells enriched from blood (not recorded which). V usage is TRBV7-2 and J usage is TRBJ1-2; D remains unclear. The CDR3 bases are TGTGCCAGCAGCCGGATGGAGAGCTATGGCTACACCTTC. Protein product: CASSRMESYGYTF.